The clone carrying this T cell receptor (beta chain) turned up a few times. Its target is unknown. The data were taken from a study of regulatory T cells in long-lasting Graves disease. Points from the study as a whole: Newly diagnosed patients had higher TCR diversity than persistent Graves' patients did. Accuracy could have been hurt by small sample size.

The CDR3 extends over 15 amino acids. Germline trimming cut 0 bases from V and 6 bases from J; bases unmatched to any gene: 7. Germline V gives CDR1 LGHNA, CDR2 YNFKEQ. Time point given: newly diagnosed GD, antithyroid drugs for less than 3 months. Generation of the TCR library employed RNA extracted from PBMCs. EDTA tubes were used for drawing around 9 milliliters of peripheral blood. In building TCR beta libraries, iRepertoire HTBI primers were used together with Arm-PCR of CDR3 regions. In TCRdb, the multiplex PCR reads were re-called with MiXCR into one record per CDR3 protein. Of roughly 400,000 distinct CDR3 sequences detected, roughly 17% appear once; the ten largest clones hold around 23%. These same data were also listed under a study on T cells in Graves' hyperthyroidism and ophthalmopathy. That study adds: Each diagnosis was grounded in clinical symptoms, serum thyroxine and TRAb, thyroid ultrasound, and orbital computed tomography.

The sequences come from peripheral blood mononuclear cells (PBMCs), collected at new diagnosis, from a patient treated with antithyroid drugs. This rearrangement joins TRBV4-2 to TRBJ2-7; 8 bases fit TRBD1. This clonotype was obtained from a woman aged 18 to 35 with Graves disease. The CDR3 here is CASSQEDRALGEQYF. The CDR3 bases are TGTGCCAGCAGCCAAGAGGACAGGGCCTTAGGCGAGCAGTACTTC.